This TCR beta chain was sequenced in a study of monozygotic twins with cystic fibrosis. Generated by immunoSEQ multiplex PCR, the TCRdb table keeps only in-frame clones and is missing some. This table has tens of thousands of clones, 96% appearing once. The V and J ends lost 2 bases and 8 bases respectively, with 25 bases between them. Germline CDR1 reads SGHDT; CDR2 reads YYEEEE. CDR3 length equals 17 residues. This receptor was taken from a girl aged 2-10 years with cystic fibrosis. Material: blood. The V call is TRBV5-6, the J call TRBJ1-2, with D perhaps TRBD1 (5 bases). CDR3 nucleotide sequence: TGTGCCAGCAGCTTAGATCCAGGGAAACCCTCTGCGCGCGGCTACACCTTC. This sequence encodes CASSLDPGKPSARGYTF.